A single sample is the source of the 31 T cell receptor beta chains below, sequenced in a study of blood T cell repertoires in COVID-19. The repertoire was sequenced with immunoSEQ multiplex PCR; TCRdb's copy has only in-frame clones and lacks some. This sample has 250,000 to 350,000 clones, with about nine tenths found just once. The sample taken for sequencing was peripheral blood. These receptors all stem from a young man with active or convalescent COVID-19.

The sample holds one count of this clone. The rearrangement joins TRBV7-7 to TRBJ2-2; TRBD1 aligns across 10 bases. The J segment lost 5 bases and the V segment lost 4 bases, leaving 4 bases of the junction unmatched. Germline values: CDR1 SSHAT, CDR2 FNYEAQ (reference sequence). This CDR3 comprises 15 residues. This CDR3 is CASSSGQGLTGELFF. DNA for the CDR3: TGTGCCAGCAGCTCGGGACAGGGGTTAACCGGGGAGCTGTTTTTT.

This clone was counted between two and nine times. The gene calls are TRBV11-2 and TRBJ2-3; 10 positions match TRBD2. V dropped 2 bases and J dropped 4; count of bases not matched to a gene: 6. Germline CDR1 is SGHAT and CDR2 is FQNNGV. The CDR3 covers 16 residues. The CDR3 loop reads CASSLTPAGGADTQYF. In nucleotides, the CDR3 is TGTGCCAGCAGCTTAACTCCAGCGGGGGGGGCAGATACGCAGTATTTT. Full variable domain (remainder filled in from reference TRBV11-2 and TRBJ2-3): EAGVAQSPRYKIIEKRQSVAFWCNPISGHATLYWYQQILGQGPKLLIQFQNNGVVDDSQLPKDRFSAERLKGVDSTLKIQPAKLEDSAVYLCASSLTPAGGADTQYFGPGTRLTVL.

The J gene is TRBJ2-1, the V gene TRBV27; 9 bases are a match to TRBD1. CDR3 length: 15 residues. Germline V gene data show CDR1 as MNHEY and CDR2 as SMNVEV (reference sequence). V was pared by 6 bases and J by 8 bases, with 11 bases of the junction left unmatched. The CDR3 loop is CASSSGTGYYDEQFF. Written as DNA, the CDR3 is TGTGCCAGCAGCTCCGGGACAGGGTATTATGATGAGCAGTTCTTC.

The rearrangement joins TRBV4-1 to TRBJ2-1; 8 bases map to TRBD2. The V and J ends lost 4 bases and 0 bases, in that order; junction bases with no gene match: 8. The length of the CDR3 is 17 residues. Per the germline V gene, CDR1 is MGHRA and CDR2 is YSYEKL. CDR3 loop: CASSPLTTSGSYNEQFF. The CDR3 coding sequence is TGCGCCAGCAGCCCACTCACAACTAGCGGCTCCTACAATGAGCAGTTCTTC.

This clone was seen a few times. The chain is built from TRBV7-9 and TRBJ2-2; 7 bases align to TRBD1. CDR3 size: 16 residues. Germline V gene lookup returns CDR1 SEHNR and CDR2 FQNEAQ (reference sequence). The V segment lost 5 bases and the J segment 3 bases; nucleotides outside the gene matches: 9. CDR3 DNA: TGTGCCAGCAGCGGTGACAGGGAAGCTGACACCGGGGAGCTGTTTTTT. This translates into CASSGDREADTGELFF.

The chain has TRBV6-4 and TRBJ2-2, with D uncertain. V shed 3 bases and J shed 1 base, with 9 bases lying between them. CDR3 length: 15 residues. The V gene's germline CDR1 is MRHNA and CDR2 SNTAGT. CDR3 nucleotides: TGTGCCAGCAGTGAATGGTCAGGGAACACCGGGGAGCTGTTTTTT. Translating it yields CASSEWSGNTGELFF.

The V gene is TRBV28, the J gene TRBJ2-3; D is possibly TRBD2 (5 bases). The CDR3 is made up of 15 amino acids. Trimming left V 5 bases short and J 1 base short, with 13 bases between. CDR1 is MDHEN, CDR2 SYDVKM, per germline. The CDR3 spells CASSDPAGGTDTQYF. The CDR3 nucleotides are TGTGCCAGCAGTGACCCGGCGGGTGGCACAGATACGCAGTATTTT.

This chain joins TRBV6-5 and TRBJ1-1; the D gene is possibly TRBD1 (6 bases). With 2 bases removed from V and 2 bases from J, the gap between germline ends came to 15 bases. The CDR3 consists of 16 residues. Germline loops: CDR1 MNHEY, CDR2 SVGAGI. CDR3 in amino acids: CASSYLAGRGNTEAFF. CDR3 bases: TGTGCCAGCAGTTACCTCGCTGGCAGGGGTAACACTGAAGCTTTCTTT.

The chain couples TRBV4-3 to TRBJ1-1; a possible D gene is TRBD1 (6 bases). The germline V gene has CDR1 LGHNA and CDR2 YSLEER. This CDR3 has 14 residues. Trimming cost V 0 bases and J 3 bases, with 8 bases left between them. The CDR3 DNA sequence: TGCGCCAGCAGCCAAGATCCAGGGGACACTGAAGCTTTCTTT. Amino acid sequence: CASSQDPGDTEAFF.

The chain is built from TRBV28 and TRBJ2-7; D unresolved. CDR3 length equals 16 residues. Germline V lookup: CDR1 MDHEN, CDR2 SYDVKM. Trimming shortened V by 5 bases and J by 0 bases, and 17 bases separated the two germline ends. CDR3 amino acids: CASSPPSQRGSYEQYF. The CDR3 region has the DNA TGTGCCAGCAGTCCCCCTTCCCAGCGAGGCTCCTACGAGCAGTACTTC. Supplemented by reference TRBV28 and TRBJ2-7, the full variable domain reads DVKVTQSSRYLVKRTGEKVFLECVQDMDHENMFWYRQDPGLGLRLIYFSYDVKMKEKGDIPEGYSVSREKKERFSLILESASTNQTSMYLCASSPPSQRGSYEQYFGPGTRLTVT.

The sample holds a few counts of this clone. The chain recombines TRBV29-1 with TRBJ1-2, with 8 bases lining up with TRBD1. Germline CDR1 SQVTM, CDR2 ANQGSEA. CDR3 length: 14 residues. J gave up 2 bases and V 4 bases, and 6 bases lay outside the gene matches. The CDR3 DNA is TGCAGCGTTGTGCGCAGGGGGCAAAACTATGGCTACACCTTC. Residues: CSVVRRGQNYGYTF. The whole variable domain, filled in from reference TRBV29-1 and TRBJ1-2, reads SAVISQKPSRDICQRGTSLTIQCQVDSQVTMMFWYRQQPGQSLTLIATANQGSEATYESGFVIDKFPISRPNLTFSTLTVSNMSPEDSSIYLCSVVRRGQNYGYTFGSGTRLTVV.

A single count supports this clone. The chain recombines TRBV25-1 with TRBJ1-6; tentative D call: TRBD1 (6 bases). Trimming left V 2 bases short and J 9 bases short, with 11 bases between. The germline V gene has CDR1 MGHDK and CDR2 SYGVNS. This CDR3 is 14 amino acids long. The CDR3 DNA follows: TGTGCCAGCAGTGAAGGGACATCGGGTTCACCCCTCCACTTT. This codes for CASSEGTSGSPLHF.

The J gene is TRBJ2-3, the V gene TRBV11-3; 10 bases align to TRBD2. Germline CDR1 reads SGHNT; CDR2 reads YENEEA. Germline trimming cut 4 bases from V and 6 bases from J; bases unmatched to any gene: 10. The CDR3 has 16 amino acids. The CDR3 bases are TGTGCCAGCAGCTCCCTCGGGGCTAGCGGGGGTGATACGCAGTATTTT. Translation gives CASSSLGASGGDTQYF.

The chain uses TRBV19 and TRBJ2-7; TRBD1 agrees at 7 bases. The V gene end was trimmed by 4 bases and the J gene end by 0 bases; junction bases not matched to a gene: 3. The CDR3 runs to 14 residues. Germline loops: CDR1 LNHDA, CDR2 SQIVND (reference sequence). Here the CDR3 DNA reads TGTGCCAGTAGTAGGGACAGCATCTCCTACGAGCAGTACTTC. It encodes CASSRDSISYEQYF.

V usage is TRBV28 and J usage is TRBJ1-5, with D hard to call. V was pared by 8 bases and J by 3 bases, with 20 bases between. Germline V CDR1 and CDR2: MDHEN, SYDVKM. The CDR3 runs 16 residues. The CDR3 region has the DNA TGTGCCAGCCCCCCGAAGAGGGAAGAGGACAATCAGCCCCAGCATTTT. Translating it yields CASPPKREEDNQPQHF.

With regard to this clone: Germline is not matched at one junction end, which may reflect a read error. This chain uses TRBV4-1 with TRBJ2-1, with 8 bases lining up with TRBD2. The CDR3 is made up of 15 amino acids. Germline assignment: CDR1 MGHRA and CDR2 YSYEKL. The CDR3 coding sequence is TGCGCCAACAGCCAAGAACAGCGGGAGAGGAATGAGCAGTTCTTC. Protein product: CANSQEQRERNEQFF.

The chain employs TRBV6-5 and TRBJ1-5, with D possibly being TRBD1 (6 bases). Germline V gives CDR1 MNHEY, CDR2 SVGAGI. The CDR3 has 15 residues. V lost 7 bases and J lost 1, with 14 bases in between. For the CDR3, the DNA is TGTGCCAGCAACCGGGCGCAGGGGAGCAATCAGCCCCAGCATTTT. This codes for CASNRAQGSNQPQHF.

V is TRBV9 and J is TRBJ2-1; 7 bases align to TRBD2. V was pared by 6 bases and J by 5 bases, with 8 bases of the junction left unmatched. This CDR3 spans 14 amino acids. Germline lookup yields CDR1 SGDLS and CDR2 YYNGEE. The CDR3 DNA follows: TGTGCCAGCATGGGAGGGAGAGGCGACAATGAGCAGTTCTTC. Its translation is CASMGGRGDNEQFF.

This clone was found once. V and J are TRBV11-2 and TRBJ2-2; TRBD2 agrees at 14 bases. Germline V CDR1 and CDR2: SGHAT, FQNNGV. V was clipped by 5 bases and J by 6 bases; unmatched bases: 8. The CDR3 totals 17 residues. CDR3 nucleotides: TGTGCCAGCAGCGAAACAGCGGGACTAGCGGGAGCCGGGGAGCTGTTTTTT. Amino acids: CASSETAGLAGAGELFF.

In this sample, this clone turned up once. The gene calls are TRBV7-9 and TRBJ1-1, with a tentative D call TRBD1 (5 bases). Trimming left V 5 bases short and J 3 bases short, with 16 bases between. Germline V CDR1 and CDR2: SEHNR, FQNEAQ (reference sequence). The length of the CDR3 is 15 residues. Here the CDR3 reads CASSPRHGGDTEAFF. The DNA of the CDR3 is TGTGCCAGCAGCCCCCGACATGGGGGGGACACTGAAGCTTTCTTT.

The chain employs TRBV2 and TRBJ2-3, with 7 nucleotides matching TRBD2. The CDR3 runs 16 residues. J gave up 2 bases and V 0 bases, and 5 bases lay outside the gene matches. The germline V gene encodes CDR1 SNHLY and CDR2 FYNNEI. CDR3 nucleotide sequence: TGTGCCAGCAGTGAAGCGCAACTAGCGCACACAGATACGCAGTATTTT. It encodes CASSEAQLAHTDTQYF.

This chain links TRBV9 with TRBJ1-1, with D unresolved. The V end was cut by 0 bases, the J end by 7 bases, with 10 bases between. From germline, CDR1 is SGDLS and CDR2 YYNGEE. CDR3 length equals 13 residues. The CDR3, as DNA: TGTGCCAGCAGCGTAGTTCAGGCCGGTGAAGCTTTCTTT. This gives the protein CASSVVQAGEAFF.

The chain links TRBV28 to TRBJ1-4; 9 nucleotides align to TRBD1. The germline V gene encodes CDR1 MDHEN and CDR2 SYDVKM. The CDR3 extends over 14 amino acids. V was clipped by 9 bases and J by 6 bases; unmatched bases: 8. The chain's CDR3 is CASTTGGWYEKLFF. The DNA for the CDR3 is TGTGCCAGTACCACAGGGGGCTGGTATGAAAAACTGTTTTTT.

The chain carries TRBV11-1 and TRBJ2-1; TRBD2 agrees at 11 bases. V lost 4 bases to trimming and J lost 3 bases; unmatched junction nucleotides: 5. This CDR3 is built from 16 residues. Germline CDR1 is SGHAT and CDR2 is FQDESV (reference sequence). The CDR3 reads CASSSTSGNLYNEQFF. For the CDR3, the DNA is TGTGCCAGCAGCTCGACTAGCGGGAACCTCTACAATGAGCAGTTCTTC.

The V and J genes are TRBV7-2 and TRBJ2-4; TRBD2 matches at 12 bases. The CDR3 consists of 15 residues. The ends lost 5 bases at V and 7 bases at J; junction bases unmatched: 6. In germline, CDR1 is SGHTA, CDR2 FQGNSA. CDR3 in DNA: TGTGCCAGCAGCCCCGGACTAGCGGGGCTGAACATTCAGTACTTC. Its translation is CASSPGLAGLNIQYF.

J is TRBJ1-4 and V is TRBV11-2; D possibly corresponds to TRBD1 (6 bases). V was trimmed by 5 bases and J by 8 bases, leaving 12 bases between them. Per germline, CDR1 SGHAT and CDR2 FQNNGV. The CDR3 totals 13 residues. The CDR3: CASSLYREEKLFF. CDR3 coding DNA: TGTGCCAGCAGCCTTTACAGGGAGGAAAAACTGTTTTTT. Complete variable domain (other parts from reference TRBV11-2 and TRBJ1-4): EAGVAQSPRYKIIEKRQSVAFWCNPISGHATLYWYQQILGQGPKLLIQFQNNGVVDDSQLPKDRFSAERLKGVDSTLKIQPAKLEDSAVYLCASSLYREEKLFFGSGTQLSVL.

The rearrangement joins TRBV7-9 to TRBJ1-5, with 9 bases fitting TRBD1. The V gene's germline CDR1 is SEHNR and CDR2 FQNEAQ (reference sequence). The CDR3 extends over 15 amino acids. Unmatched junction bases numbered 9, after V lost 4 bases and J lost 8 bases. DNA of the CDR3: TGTGCCAGCAGCTGGGGACAGGGCGTCTTTGAGCCCCAGCATTTT. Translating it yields CASSWGQGVFEPQHF.

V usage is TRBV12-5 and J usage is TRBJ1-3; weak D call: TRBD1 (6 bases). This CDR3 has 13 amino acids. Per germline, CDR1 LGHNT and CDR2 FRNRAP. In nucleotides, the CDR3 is TGTTTGACAGGCCCGAGCTCTGGAAACACCATATATTTT. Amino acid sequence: CLTGPSSGNTIYF.

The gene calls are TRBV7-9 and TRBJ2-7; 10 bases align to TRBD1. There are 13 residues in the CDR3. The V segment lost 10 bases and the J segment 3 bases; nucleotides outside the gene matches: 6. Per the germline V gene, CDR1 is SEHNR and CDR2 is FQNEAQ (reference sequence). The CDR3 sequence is CATRTGGSYEQYF. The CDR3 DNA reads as TGTGCCACTCGGACAGGGGGAAGCTACGAGCAGTACTTC.

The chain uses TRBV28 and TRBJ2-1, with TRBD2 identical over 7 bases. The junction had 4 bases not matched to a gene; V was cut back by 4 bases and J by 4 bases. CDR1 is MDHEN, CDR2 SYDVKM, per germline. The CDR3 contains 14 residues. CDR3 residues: CASSYREVYNEQFF. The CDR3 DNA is TGTGCCAGCAGTTACCGGGAGGTTTACAATGAGCAGTTCTTC.

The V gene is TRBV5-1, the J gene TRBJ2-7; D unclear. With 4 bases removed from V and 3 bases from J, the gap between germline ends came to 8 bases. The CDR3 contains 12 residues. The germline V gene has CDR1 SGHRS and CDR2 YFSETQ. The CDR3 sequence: CASSPGHYEQYF. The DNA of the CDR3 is TGCGCCAGCAGCCCAGGTCACTACGAGCAGTACTTC.